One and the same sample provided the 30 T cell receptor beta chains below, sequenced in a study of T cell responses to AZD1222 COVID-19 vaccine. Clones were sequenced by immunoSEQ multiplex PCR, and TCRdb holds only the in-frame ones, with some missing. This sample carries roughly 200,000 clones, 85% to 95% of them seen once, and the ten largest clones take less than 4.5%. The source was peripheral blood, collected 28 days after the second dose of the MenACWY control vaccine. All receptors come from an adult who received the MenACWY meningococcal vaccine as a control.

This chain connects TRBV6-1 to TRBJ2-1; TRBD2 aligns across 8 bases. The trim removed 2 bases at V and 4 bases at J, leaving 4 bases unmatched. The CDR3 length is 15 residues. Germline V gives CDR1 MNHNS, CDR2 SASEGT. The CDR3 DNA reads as TGTGCCAGCAGTGAAATAGCGGGAACGTACAATGAGCAGTTCTTC. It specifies CASSEIAGTYNEQFF.

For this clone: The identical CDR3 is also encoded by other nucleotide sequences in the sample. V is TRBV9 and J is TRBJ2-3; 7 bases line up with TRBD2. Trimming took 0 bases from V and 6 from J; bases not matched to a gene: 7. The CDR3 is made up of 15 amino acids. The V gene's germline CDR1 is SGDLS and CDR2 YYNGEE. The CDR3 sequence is CASSVAGGLTDTQYF. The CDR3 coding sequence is TGTGCCAGCAGCGTAGCGGGAGGTTTAACCGATACGCAGTATTTT.

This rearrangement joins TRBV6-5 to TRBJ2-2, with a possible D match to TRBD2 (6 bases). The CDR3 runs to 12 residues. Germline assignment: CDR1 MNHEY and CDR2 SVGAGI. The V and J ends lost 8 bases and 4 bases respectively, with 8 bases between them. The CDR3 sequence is CASRDFTGELFF. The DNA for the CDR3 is TGTGCCAGCCGGGACTTCACCGGGGAGCTGTTTTTT.

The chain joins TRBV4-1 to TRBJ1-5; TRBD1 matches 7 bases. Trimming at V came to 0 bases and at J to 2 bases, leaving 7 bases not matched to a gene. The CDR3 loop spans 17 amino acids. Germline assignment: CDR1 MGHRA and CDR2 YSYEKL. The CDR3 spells CASSQDQGRGGNQPQHF. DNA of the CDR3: TGCGCCAGCAGCCAAGATCAGGGCAGGGGGGGCAATCAGCCCCAGCATTTT.

The CDR3 coding sequence is TGTGCCAGCAGTGGAAATAGCGGGCCCACAGATACGCAGTATTTT. Amino acid sequence: CASSGNSGPTDTQYF. The chain carries TRBV6-4 and TRBJ2-3, with 7 bases that match TRBD2. Germline loops: CDR1 MRHNA, CDR2 SNTAGT. The CDR3 length is 15 residues. V shed 4 bases and J 2 bases; nucleotides not matched to a gene: 6.

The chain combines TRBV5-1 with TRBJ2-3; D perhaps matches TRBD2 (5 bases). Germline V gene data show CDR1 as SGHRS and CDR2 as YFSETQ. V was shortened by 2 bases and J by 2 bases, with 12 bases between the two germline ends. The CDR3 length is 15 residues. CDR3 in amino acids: CASSLAVSLTDTQYF. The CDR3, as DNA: TGCGCCAGCAGCTTAGCGGTGTCCCTCACAGATACGCAGTATTTT.

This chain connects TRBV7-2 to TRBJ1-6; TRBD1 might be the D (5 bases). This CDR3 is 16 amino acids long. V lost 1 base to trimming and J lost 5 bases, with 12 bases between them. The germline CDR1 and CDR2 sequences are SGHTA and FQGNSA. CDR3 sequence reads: CASSLGTGADNSPLHF. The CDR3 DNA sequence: TGTGCCAGCAGCTTAGGAACCGGGGCCGATAATTCACCCCTCCACTTT.

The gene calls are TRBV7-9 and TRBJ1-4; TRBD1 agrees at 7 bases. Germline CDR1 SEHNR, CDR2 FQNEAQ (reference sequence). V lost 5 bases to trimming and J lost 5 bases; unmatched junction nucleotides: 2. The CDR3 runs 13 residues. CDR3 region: CASSQGVNEKLFF. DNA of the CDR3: TGTGCCAGCAGCCAGGGGGTGAATGAAAAACTGTTTTTT.

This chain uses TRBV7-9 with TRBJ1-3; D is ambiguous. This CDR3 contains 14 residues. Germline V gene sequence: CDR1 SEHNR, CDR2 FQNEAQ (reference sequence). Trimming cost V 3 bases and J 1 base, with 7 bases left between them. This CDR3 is CASSLRQSGNTIYF. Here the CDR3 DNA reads TGTGCCAGCAGCTTGCGGCAGTCTGGAAACACCATATATTTT.

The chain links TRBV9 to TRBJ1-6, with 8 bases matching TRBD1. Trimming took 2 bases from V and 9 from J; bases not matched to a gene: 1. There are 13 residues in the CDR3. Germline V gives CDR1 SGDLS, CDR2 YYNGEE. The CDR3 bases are TGTGCCAGCAGCGTTGACAGGGGTTCACCCCTCCACTTT. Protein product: CASSVDRGSPLHF.

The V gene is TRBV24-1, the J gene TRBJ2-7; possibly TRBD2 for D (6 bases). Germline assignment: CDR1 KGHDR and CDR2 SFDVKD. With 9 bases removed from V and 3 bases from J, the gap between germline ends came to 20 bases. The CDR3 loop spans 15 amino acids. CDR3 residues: CATDYVGLTSYEQYF. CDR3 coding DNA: TGTGCCACCGACTACGTAGGACTGACTAGCTACGAGCAGTACTTC.

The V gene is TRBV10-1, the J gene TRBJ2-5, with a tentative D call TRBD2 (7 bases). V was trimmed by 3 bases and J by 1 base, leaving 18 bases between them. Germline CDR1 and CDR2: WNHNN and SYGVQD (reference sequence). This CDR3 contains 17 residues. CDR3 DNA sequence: TGCGCCAGCAGTGAATTGGGGGGGCTAGCGGTCCAAGAGACCCAGTACTTC. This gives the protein CASSELGGLAVQETQYF.

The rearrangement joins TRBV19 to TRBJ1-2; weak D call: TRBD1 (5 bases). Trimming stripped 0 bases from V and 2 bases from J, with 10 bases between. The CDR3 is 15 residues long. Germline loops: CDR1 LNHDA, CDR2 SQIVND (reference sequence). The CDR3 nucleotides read TGTGCCAGTAGTATAGACCAGGGACCGAACTATGGCTACACCTTC. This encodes CASSIDQGPNYGYTF.

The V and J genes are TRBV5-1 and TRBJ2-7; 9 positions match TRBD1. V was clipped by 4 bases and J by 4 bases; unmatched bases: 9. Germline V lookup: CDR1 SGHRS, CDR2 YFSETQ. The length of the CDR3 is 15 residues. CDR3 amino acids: CASSEPGTGKYEQYF. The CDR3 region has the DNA TGCGCCAGCAGCGAACCCGGGACAGGGAAATACGAGCAGTACTTC.

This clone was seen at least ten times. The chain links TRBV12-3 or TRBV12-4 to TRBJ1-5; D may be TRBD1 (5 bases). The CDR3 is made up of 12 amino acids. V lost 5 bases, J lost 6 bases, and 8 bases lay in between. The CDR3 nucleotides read TGTGCCAGCAGTACCAGGGTTCAGCCCCAGCATTTT. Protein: CASSTRVQPQHF.

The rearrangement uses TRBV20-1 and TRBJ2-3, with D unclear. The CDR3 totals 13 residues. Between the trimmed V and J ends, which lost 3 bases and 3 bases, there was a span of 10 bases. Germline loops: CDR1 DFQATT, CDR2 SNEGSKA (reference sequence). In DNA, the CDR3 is TGCAGTGCTAGTACCCTAGTTACAGATACGCAGTATTTT. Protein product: CSASTLVTDTQYF.

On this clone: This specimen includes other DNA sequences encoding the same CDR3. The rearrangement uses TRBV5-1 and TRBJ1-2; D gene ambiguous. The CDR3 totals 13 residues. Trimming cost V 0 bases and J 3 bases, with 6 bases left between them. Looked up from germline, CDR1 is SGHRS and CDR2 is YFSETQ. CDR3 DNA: TGCGCCAGCAGCTTGGATAGGGACTATGGCTACACCTTC. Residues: CASSLDRDYGYTF.

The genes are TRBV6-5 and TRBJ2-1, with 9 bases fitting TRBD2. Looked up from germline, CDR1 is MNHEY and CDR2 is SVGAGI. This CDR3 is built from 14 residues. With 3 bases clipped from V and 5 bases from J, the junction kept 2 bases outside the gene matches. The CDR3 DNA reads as TGTGCCAGCAGTTATTCTAGCGGGAACAATGAGCAGTTCTTC. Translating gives CASSYSSGNNEQFF.

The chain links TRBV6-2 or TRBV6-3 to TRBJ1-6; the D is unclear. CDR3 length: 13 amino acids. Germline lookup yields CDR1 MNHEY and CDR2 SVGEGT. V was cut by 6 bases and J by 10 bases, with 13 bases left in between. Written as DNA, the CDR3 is TGTGCCAGCAGCCAGACACCTAGCTCACCCCTCCACTTT. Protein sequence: CASSQTPSSPLHF.

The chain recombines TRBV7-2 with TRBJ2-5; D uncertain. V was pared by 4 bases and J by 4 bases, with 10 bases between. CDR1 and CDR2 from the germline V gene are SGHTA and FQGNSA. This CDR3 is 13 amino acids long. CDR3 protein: CASSSGPPETQYF. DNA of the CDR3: TGTGCCAGCAGCTCCGGCCCCCCAGAGACCCAGTACTTC.

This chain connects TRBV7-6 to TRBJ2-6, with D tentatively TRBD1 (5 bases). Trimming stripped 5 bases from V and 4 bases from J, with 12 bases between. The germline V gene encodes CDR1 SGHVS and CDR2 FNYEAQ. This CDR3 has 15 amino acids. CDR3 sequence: CASSTSRAGANVLTF. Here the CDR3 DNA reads TGTGCCAGCAGCACATCCAGGGCCGGGGCCAACGTCCTGACTTTC.

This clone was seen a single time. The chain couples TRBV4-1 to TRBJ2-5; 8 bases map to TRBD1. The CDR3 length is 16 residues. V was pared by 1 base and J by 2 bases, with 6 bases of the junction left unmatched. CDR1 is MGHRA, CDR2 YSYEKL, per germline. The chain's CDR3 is CASSQGHRGIQETQYF. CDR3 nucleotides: TGCGCCAGCAGCCAAGGGCACAGGGGGATACAAGAGACCCAGTACTTC.

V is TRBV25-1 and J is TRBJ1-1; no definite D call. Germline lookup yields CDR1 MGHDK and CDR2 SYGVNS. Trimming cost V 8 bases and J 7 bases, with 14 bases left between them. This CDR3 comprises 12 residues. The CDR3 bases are TGTGCCAGCGCCGACGGAGGATTTGAAGCTTTCTTT. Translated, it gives CASADGGFEAFF.

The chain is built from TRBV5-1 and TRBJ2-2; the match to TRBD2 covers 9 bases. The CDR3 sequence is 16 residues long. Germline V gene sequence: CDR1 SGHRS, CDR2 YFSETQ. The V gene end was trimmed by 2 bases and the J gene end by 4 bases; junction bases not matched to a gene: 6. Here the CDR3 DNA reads TGCGCCAGCAGCTTTTTGGAACTAGCGGGCACCGGGGAGCTGTTTTTT. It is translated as CASSFLELAGTGELFF.

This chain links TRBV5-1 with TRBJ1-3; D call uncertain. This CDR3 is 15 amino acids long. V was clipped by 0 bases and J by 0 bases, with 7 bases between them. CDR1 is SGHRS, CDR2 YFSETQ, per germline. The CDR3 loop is CASSLDGSSGNTIYF. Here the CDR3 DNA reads TGCGCCAGCAGCTTGGACGGGAGCTCTGGAAACACCATATATTTT.

CDR3 amino acids: CASSVSSSYNEQFF. The DNA for the CDR3 is TGTGCCAGCAGCGTATCGAGCTCCTACAATGAGCAGTTCTTC. The rearrangement uses TRBV9 and TRBJ2-1; D is unclear. V dropped 1 base and J dropped 0 bases, with 5 bases sitting between them. The CDR3 loop spans 14 amino acids. Germline loops: CDR1 SGDLS, CDR2 YYNGEE. Filled out from reference TRBV9 and TRBJ2-1, the complete variable domain reads DSGVTQTPKHLITATGQRVTLRCSPRSGDLSVYWYQQSLDQGLQFLIQYYNGEERAKGNILERFSAQQFPDLHSELNLSSLELGDSALYFCASSVSSSYNEQFFGPGTRLTVL.

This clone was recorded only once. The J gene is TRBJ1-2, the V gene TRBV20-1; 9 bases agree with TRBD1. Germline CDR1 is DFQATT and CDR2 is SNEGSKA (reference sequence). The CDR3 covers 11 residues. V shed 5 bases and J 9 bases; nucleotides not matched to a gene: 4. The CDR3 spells CSAGDRARYTF. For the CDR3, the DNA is TGCAGTGCTGGGGACAGGGCGCGCTACACCTTC.

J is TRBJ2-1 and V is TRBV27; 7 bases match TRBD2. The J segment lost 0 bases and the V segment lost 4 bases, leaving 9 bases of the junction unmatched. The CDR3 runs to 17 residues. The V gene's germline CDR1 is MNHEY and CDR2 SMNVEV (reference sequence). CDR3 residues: CASSSAVGGFSYNEQFF. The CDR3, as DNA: TGTGCCAGCAGTTCCGCGGTGGGAGGGTTCTCCTACAATGAGCAGTTCTTC.

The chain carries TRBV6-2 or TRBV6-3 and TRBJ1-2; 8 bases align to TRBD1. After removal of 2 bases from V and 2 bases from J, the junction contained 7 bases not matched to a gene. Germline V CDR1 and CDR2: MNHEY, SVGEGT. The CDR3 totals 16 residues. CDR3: CASSYGGQAPNYGYTF. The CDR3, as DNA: TGTGCCAGCAGTTACGGGGGACAGGCGCCGAACTATGGCTACACCTTC.

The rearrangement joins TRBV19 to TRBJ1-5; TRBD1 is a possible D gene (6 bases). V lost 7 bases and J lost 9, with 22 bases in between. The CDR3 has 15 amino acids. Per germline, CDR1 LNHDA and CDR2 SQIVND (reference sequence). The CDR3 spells CASTRDTGLGSPQHF. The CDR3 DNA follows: TGTGCCAGTACCAGGGACACCGGGTTGGGTTCGCCCCAGCATTTT.